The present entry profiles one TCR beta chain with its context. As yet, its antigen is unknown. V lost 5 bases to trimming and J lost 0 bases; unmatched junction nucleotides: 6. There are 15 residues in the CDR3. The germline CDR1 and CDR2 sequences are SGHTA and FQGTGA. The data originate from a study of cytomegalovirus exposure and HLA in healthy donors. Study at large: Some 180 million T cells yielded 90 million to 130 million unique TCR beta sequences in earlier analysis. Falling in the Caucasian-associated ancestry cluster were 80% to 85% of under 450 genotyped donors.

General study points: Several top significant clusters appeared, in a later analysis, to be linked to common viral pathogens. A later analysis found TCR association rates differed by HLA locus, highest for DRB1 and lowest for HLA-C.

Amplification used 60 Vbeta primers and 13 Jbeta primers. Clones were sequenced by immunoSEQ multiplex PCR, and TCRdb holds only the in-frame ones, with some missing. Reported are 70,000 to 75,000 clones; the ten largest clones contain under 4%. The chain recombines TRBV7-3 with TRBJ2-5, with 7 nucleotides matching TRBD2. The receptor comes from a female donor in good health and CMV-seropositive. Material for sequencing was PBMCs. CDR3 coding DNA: TGTGCCAGCAGCCGCAACGCGGGGGACCAAGAGACCCAGTACTTC. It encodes CASSRNAGDQETQYF. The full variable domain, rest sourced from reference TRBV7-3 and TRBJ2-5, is GAGVSQTPSNKVTEKGKYVELRCDPISGHTALYWYRQSLGQGPEFLIYFQGTGAADDSGLPNDRFFAVRPEGSVSTLKIQRTERGDSAVYLCASSRNAGDQETQYFGPGTRLLVL.